Shown below are 28 T cell receptor beta chains from a single sample sequenced in a study of T cells in Graves' hyperthyroidism and ophthalmopathy. TCR beta CDR3 regions were amplified from RNA transcripts. An initial round of RT-PCR targeting the TCR CDR3 relied on the HTBI primer set. TCRdb fed the multiplex PCR reads into MiXCR, producing one record per CDR3 protein. Here the sample spans 600,000 or so distinct CDR3 sequences, approximately 44% being singletons. The sample consisted of peripheral blood or thyroid tissue (not recorded which). The receptor set was obtained from a woman aged 18-29 years with Graves' hyperthyroidism.

The chain combines TRBV25-1 with TRBJ1-2; the D gene is possibly TRBD1 (5 bases). Germline assignment: CDR1 MGHDK and CDR2 SYGVNS. Trimming removed 8 bases from V and 6 bases from J, with 22 bases in between. This CDR3 comprises 15 residues. In DNA, the CDR3 is TGTGCCAGCTTAGATCCGTCGGGGCCAACTCATGGCTACACCTTC. Translation gives CASLDPSGPTHGYTF.

CDR3 sequence: CASSNQEGQYF. CDR3 DNA sequence: TGTGCCAGCAGTAATCAGGAGGGACAGTACTTC. The V gene is TRBV12-3 or TRBV12-4, the J gene TRBJ2-7, with a weak D call TRBD2 (6 bases). The CDR3 contains 11 residues. Trimming removed 5 bases from V and 10 bases from J, with 12 bases in between.

This clonotype was seen more than once but under ten times. The rearrangement links TRBV10-1 to TRBJ2-5; 9 bases align to TRBD2. CDR1 and CDR2 from the germline V gene are WNHNN and SYGVQD (reference sequence). CDR3 size: 14 residues. The trim removed 3 bases at V and 5 bases at J, leaving 4 bases unmatched. The CDR3 region has the DNA TGCGCCAGCAGTGACGGCGGGAGGGCCGAGACCCAGTACTTC. Its translation: CASSDGGRAETQYF.

The chain recombines TRBV2 with TRBJ2-7; 7 bases line up with TRBD2. V shed 6 bases, J shed 10 bases, and the junction held 6 bases outside the gene matches. The germline CDR1 and CDR2 sequences are SNHLY and FYNNEI. The CDR3 runs to 11 residues. The CDR3 nucleotides read TGTGCCAGCAGGAGGGAGGGAGGCCAGTACTTC. It codes for CASRREGGQYF.

The CDR3 sequence: CASSSWDISSQPQHF. Here the CDR3 DNA reads TGTGCCAGTAGTTCTTGGGACATTTCGTCTCAGCCCCAGCATTTT. The chain is built from TRBV19 and TRBJ1-5; possible D gene TRBD1, 6 bases. V was trimmed by 5 bases and J by 6 bases, leaving 17 bases between them. Per germline, CDR1 LNHDA and CDR2 SQIVND (reference sequence). CDR3 length: 15 amino acids.

Ten or more counts support this clonotype. V gene TRBV29-1 combines with J gene TRBJ1-2; no definite D call. V lost 3 bases to trimming and J lost 3 bases, with 8 bases between them. Germline-derived CDR1 and CDR2 are SQVTM and ANQGSEA. The CDR3 loop spans 12 amino acids. The CDR3 reads CSVDVGDYGYTF. The CDR3, as DNA: TGCAGCGTTGATGTGGGTGACTATGGCTACACCTTC. The full variable domain, with the rest looked up from reference TRBV29-1 and TRBJ1-2, is SAVISQKPSRDICQRGTSLTIQCQVDSQVTMMFWYRQQPGQSLTLIATANQGSEATYESGFVIDKFPISRPNLTFSTLTVSNMSPEDSSIYLCSVDVGDYGYTFGSGTRLTVV.

The CDR3 DNA reads as TGTGCCAGCAGTGAAGCACGATACGAGCAGTACTTC. It translates to CASSEARYEQYF. V is TRBV2 and J is TRBJ2-7; D unresolved. Germline V CDR1 and CDR2: SNHLY, FYNNEI. This CDR3 has 12 amino acids. Trimming cost V 0 bases and J 4 bases, with 4 bases left between them.

V gene TRBV9 combines with J gene TRBJ2-1; no firm D call. This CDR3 spans 9 amino acids. V lost 6 bases, J lost 15 bases, and 10 bases lay in between. CDR1 SGDLS and CDR2 YYNGEE come from the germline V gene. The CDR3 nucleotides are TGTGCCAGCACCGCTCTGCGGTTCTTC. This sequence encodes CASTALRFF.

This rearrangement joins TRBV9 to TRBJ2-5; D might be TRBD1 (6 bases). The end of the DNA fits TRBJ2-7 better, so the J call may be wrong. CDR1 and CDR2 from the germline V gene are SGDLS and YYNGEE. The length of the CDR3 is 15 residues. CDR3 amino acids: CASSEDTGYVYEQYF. The CDR3 bases are TGTGCCAGCAGCGAGGATACAGGGTACGTGTACGAGCAGTACTTC.

The V gene is TRBV7-2, the J gene TRBJ1-6; TRBD1 is a possible D gene (6 bases). The CDR3 consists of 16 residues. The germline V and J ends were trimmed by 5 bases and 5 bases, with 16 bases remaining between them. Germline CDR1 reads SGHTA; CDR2 reads FQGNSA. The CDR3 loop reads CASSQGAGAHNSPLHF. The CDR3 DNA sequence: TGTGCCAGCAGCCAAGGGGCAGGGGCTCATAATTCACCCCTCCACTTT.

This clonotype came up a few times. The V gene is TRBV7-9, the J gene TRBJ2-7; 10 nucleotides align to TRBD1. CDR1 and CDR2 (germline): SEHNR, FQNEAQ (reference sequence). CDR3 size: 14 residues. The J segment lost 5 bases and the V segment lost 5 bases, leaving 6 bases of the junction unmatched. CDR3 bases: TGTGCCAGCAGCCCCGGGACAGGGGTCCACGAGCAGTACTTC. Protein product: CASSPGTGVHEQYF.

This chain connects TRBV25-1 to TRBJ1-2; TRBD1 aligns across 9 bases. The germline CDR1 and CDR2 sequences are MGHDK and SYGVNS. J gave up 4 bases and V 3 bases, and 6 bases lay outside the gene matches. The length of the CDR3 is 15 residues. The CDR3 reads CASSDQTGGGYGYTF. The CDR3 coding sequence is TGTGCCAGCAGTGACCAGACAGGGGGAGGCTATGGCTACACCTTC.

The V and J genes are TRBV7-8 and TRBJ2-7; 8 bases are shared with TRBD2. CDR3 length: 14 amino acids. Germline V gene lookup returns CDR1 SGHVS and CDR2 FQNEAQ. J was trimmed by 1 base and V by 5 bases; bases with no gene match: 4. The CDR3 coding sequence is TGTGCCAGCAGCGCGGGGGGAGGATCCTACGAGCAGTACTTC. Encoded protein: CASSAGGGSYEQYF.

This clonotype has a handful of counts. The junction differs from germline at one of its ends, possibly a read error. The gene calls are TRBV10-1 and TRBJ1-5, with 9 nucleotides matching TRBD1. The CDR3 has 13 residues. Germline V gene sequence: CDR1 WNHNN, CDR2 SYGVQD (reference sequence). The CDR3 DNA sequence: TGTGCCAGCCAGGGACAGGGAAGTCAGCCCCAGCATTTT. Its translation is CASQGQGSQPQHF.

The rearrangement uses TRBV7-2 and TRBJ1-5; possibly TRBD1 for D (5 bases). The CDR3 is 17 amino acids. Deletions cut 5 bases from V and 0 bases from J, with 17 bases between. Germline V gene data show CDR1 as SGHTA and CDR2 as FQGNSA. CDR3 DNA sequence: TGTGCCAGCAGCCCGACAGCCTCCGGCCATAGCAATCAGCCCCAGCATTTT. The encoded protein is CASSPTASGHSNQPQHF.

On this clonotype itself: One end of the junction does not line up with germline, which may come from a read error. The rearrangement uses TRBV9 and TRBJ1-6; D is uncertain. Per germline, CDR1 SGDLS and CDR2 YYNGEE. This CDR3 region has 16 residues. The CDR3 spells CASSVVSDPYISPLHF. In DNA, the CDR3 is TGTGCCAGCAGCGTAGTGTCAGATCCCTATATTTCACCCCTCCACTTT.

In the case of this clonotype: One end of the junction fails to match germline, which may point to a read error. The J gene is TRBJ2-2, the V gene TRBV7-3; D is tentatively TRBD1 or TRBD2 (5 bases each). This CDR3 is 16 amino acids long. Germline CDR1 SGHTA, CDR2 FQGTGA. CDR3 protein: CASSLAPRGNTGELFF. CDR3 bases: TGCGCCAGCAGCTTGGCCCCGAGGGGGAACACCGGGGAGCTGTTTTTT.

This clonotype was picked up many times. The V gene is TRBV24-1, the J gene TRBJ2-5; no firm D call. With 5 bases removed from V and 4 bases from J, the gap between germline ends came to 10 bases. CDR1 KGHDR and CDR2 SFDVKD come from the germline V gene. The CDR3 loop spans 13 amino acids. CDR3 loop: CATSGDSPETQYF. CDR3 bases: TGTGCCACCAGTGGAGACTCCCCAGAGACCCAGTACTTC.

The chain links TRBV25-1 to TRBJ1-4; D remains ambiguous. V was trimmed by 4 bases and J by 14 bases, leaving 23 bases between them. The germline CDR1 and CDR2 sequences are MGHDK and SYGVNS. The CDR3 loop spans 15 amino acids. CDR3 DNA: TGTGCCAGCAGTGCATACAAAAGTCTCCAGGCCGAGCTGTTTTTT. Its translation is CASSAYKSLQAELFF.

The rearrangement links TRBV7-9 to TRBJ1-1; D unresolved. Per germline, CDR1 SEHNR and CDR2 FQNEAQ (reference sequence). The CDR3 is made up of 14 amino acids. With 4 bases removed from V and 3 bases from J, the gap between germline ends came to 12 bases. CDR3 nucleotides: TGTGCCAGCAGCTCTTGGACCTCGGACACTGAAGCTTTCTTT. Translated, it gives CASSSWTSDTEAFF.

This clonotype was found many times. The J gene is TRBJ2-2, the V gene TRBV29-1, with 8 nucleotides matching TRBD2. Germline values: CDR1 SQVTM, CDR2 ANQGSEA. The CDR3 covers 14 residues. With 4 bases clipped from V and 2 bases from J, the junction kept 3 bases outside the gene matches. The CDR3 spells CSVGREANTGELFF. As DNA, the CDR3 is TGCAGCGTTGGGCGGGAGGCCAACACCGGGGAGCTGTTTTTT.

This clonotype was counted many times. This chain links TRBV6-5 with TRBJ2-5; TRBD2 agrees at 10 bases. The CDR3 contains 15 residues. V lost 6 bases to trimming and J lost 6 bases; unmatched junction nucleotides: 10. Germline loops: CDR1 MNHEY, CDR2 SVGAGI. This CDR3 is CASSVASGSWKTQYF. The CDR3 DNA reads as TGTGCCAGCAGCGTAGCTAGCGGGAGTTGGAAGACCCAGTACTTC.

This clonotype has just a few counts. The chain employs TRBV10-3 and TRBJ1-2, with 9 bases that match TRBD1. The germline CDR1 and CDR2 sequences are ENHRY and SYGVKD. Trimming removed 6 bases from V and 2 bases from J; junction bases left unmatched: 4. The CDR3 is 14 amino acids. Written as DNA, the CDR3 is TGTGCCATCAGGACACAGGGGGCGAACTATGGCTACACCTTC. Translation gives CAIRTQGANYGYTF.

Of note for this clonotype: It is likely a read error, because the conserved phenylalanine at the end of the CDR3 is missing. The DNA is omitted, as the CDR3 cannot be located on it reliably, and the CDR3 follows TCRdb's listing. This chain joins TRBV2 and TRBJ1-1. Termini included, the CDR3 measures 10 amino acids. Germline V gene data show CDR1 as SNHLY and CDR2 as FYNNEI. The CDR3 reads CASSEGYGVY.

The rearrangement uses TRBV29-1 and TRBJ1-2; 8 nucleotides match TRBD1. CDR1 is SQVTM, CDR2 ANQGSEA, per germline. V dropped 8 bases and J dropped 2; count of bases not matched to a gene: 7. The CDR3 is 13 residues long. CDR3 in amino acids: CSSPTGVNYGYTF. The DNA of the CDR3 is TGCAGCAGCCCGACAGGGGTGAACTATGGCTACACCTTC.

The chain couples TRBV9 to TRBJ2-2; 9 bases are a match to TRBD2. The CDR3 has 17 residues. V dropped 4 bases and J dropped 2; count of bases not matched to a gene: 9. Germline assignment: CDR1 SGDLS and CDR2 YYNGEE. CDR3 sequence (DNA): TGTGCCAGCAGCCCTCGGACTAGCGTGATTAACACCGGGGAGCTGTTTTTT. Translated: CASSPRTSVINTGELFF. The variable domain in full, with the rest retrieved from reference TRBV9 and TRBJ2-2, is DSGVTQTPKHLITATGQRVTLRCSPRSGDLSVYWYQQSLDQGLQFLIQYYNGEERAKGNILERFSAQQFPDLHSELNLSSLELGDSALYFCASSPRTSVINTGELFFGEGSRLTVL.

On this clonotype: No conserved phenylalanine or tryptophan ends this CDR3, so it is likely a read error. Because the CDR3's place on the DNA is in doubt, the DNA is left out and the CDR3 is given as listed by TCRdb. CDR3: CATSRETR. The chain couples TRBV15 to TRBJ2-6. The CDR3 contains 8 residues when both ends are counted. Germline lookup yields CDR1 LNHNV and CDR2 YYDKDF (reference sequence).

The chain carries TRBV15 and TRBJ1-1, with 9 bases lining up with TRBD1. In germline, CDR1 is LNHNV, CDR2 YYDKDF (reference sequence). The CDR3 spans 15 residues. Trimming took 4 bases from V and 8 from J; bases not matched to a gene: 11. The CDR3 DNA reads as TGTGCCACCAGCAAATTAGGACAGGGGAGGGGGGAAGCTTTCTTT. This gives the protein CATSKLGQGRGEAFF. Supplemented by reference TRBV15 and TRBJ1-1, the full variable domain reads DAMVIQNPRYQVTQFGKPVTLSCSQTLNHNVMYWYQQKSSQAPKLLFHYYDKDFNNEADTPDNFQSRRPNTSFCFLDIRSPGLGDTAMYLCATSKLGQGRGEAFFGQGTRLTVV.